This TCR beta chain derives from a study of control samples from healthy donors and cancer patients. Unmatched junction bases numbered 13, after V lost 3 bases and J lost 8 bases. Per the germline V gene, CDR1 is SGHTA and CDR2 is FQGTGA. There are 17 residues in the CDR3. The method was immunoSEQ multiplex PCR; TCRdb's version includes in-frame clones alone and lacks a portion of them. The repertoire holds about 86,000 clones, roughly 93% seen once, with about 5% in the top ten. The sequencing sample was made of blood. The J gene is TRBJ2-1, the V gene TRBV7-3; 10 nucleotides agree with TRBD2. This TCR came from a woman younger than 30 in good health. The CDR3 sequence is CASSFGSGGPRGDEQFF. The CDR3 DNA reads as TGTGCCAGCAGCTTTGGTAGCGGGGGGCCCCGCGGGGATGAGCAGTTCTTC.